The entry below describes one T cell receptor (beta chain). The sample comes from a study of blood T cell repertoires in COVID-19. About the research overall: Sample material is recorded as cDNA or gDNA derived from T cells, B-cell-depleted T cells, or PBMCs.

TCRdb's table, derived via immunoSEQ multiplex PCR, lists solely in-frame clones and lacks some. Seen here are under 250,000 clones, 82% observed once, and the top ten hold around 3.4%. Cohort 3 donors were reported recovered after two negative PCRs, clearance, or symptom resolution. The CDR3 sequence is 16 residues long. V was clipped by 2 bases and J by 1 base, with 15 bases between them. CDR1 SGHRS and CDR2 YFSETQ come from the germline V gene. The sequenced sample consisted of PBMCs or T cells enriched from blood (not recorded which). The chain links TRBV5-1 to TRBJ2-5; possible D gene TRBD2, 6 bases. The source of this sequence is an older woman who had recovered from COVID-19. CDR3 sequence: CASSFRAGLLQETQYF. CDR3 bases: TGCGCCAGCAGCTTTCGAGCGGGTCTACTCCAAGAGACCCAGTACTTC.